The rows below give T cell receptor beta chains drawn from one sample of a study of OX40 agonist ivuxolimab in advanced cancers. Clones were read by immunoSEQ multiplex PCR, and TCRdb kept only the in-frame ones, dropping some. The repertoire consists of about 55,000 clones, with 80% occurring once and the leading ten covering around 4.5%. The material was CD4+ or CD8+ T cells sorted from blood, obtained in a trial of the OX40 agonist ivuxolimab. The source of these receptors is an adult with an advanced solid tumor such as melanoma, head and neck, liver or kidney cancer. Both conserved end residues are trimmed from each CDR3. The D gene is left open where the match is weak.

d_gene,v_gene,j_gene,CDR3aa
NA,TRBV5-1,TRBJ2-2,ASSLAYGATGELF
TRBD2,TRBV5-1,TRBJ2-3,ASSLGPQRGDADTQY
NA,TRBV13,TRBJ2-3,ASSPVFGGWGTDTQY
NA,TRBV6-1,TRBJ2-1,ASRLPGQIYNEQF
TRBD1,TRBV29-1,TRBJ1-1,SVDRGIVRAF
NA,TRBV11-3,TRBJ2-1,ASSPDRSEQF
NA,TRBV6-4,TRBJ1-1,ASRESGGLTEAF
NA,TRBV6-1,TRBJ2-7,ASSSQGGSSYEQY
TRBD1,TRBV27,TRBJ1-1,ASSRATQGQAF
TRBD2,TRBV11-2,TRBJ2-5,ASSPALAGGKTQY
TRBD2,TRBV7-3,TRBJ2-1,ASSFAGEAYNEQF
NA,TRBV18,TRBJ2-5,ASSSGGVGKQETQY
NA,TRBV1,TRBJ2-7,TSSQDEGRAPCEQY
TRBD1,TRBV9,TRBJ1-3,ASSSITGGSGNTIY
TRBD1,TRBV19,TRBJ1-5,ASSLGGQGARQPQH
NA,TRBV19,TRBJ2-7,ASSPTASTDYEQY
NA,TRBV28,TRBJ2-1,ASSPGQLYNEQF
NA,TRBV30,TRBJ2-1,ARRRTVSYNEQF
NA,TRBV7-2,TRBJ1-1,ASSSPPRVMMNTEAF
NA,TRBV7-3,TRBJ2-1,ASSLNRDYNEQF
NA,TRBV7-2,TRBJ1-3,ASSLGGLSGNTIY
NA,TRBV5-4,TRBJ2-5,ASSGWGAGETQY
NA,TRBV6-5,TRBJ2-7,ASRPVAGSSYEQY
NA,TRBV7-2,TRBJ2-1,ASSRGQGESQF
NA,TRBV2,TRBJ1-6,ASSELKALNSPLH
NA,TRBV14,TRBJ2-3,ASSQVPGSTDTQY
NA,TRBV11-2,TRBJ1-2,ASSLADRNYGYT
NA,TRBV2,TRBJ1-2,ASSVGHWGYT
NA,TRBV6-5,TRBJ1-1,ASSLTRNTEAF
NA,TRBV2,TRBJ2-7,ASRLQGYNYEQY
NA,TRBV2,TRBJ2-4,ASSEAGTYENLAKNIQY
NA,TRBV2,NA,ASSEMWAGSSYEQY
NA,TRBV27,TRBJ1-1,ASSLGGMGTEAF
NA,TRBV18,TRBJ1-5,ASSRPMGPGGNQPQH
TRBD1,TRBV23-1,TRBJ1-1,ASITSDRGPGIVMNTEAF
NA,TRBV18,TRBJ2-5,ASSPRTEQETQY
TRBD1,TRBV7-2,TRBJ1-2,ASSPLPGQYYGYT
NA,TRBV19,TRBJ1-1,ASKLGGDKGTEAF
NA,TRBV27,TRBJ1-1,ASSPWTQNTEAF
NA,TRBV7-2,TRBJ1-5,ASSPLTLRTSNQPQH
NA,TRBV9,TRBJ1-1,ASSVLASNTEAF
NA,TRBV25-1,TRBJ2-3,ASSEQGKDTQY
TRBD1,TRBV5-4,TRBJ2-4,ASSLTGGNIQY
NA,TRBV5-6,TRBJ2-6,ASPRPKSQSRANVLT
TRBD1,TRBV13,TRBJ2-2,ASSLTGGTGELF
NA,TRBV5-1,TRBJ1-4,ASSLGATREKLF
TRBD1,TRBV9,TRBJ1-1,ASSDLTGGGRTEAF